This TCR beta chain comes out of a study of beta chain features in type 1 diabetes. In this sample, this clone turned up a few times. The germline gene is not matched at one end of the junction; a read error may be the cause. Every sorted population was more than 98% pure. Expressed TCRB transcripts were sequenced, since all the RNA that had been isolated was reverse transcribed. Repertoires were generated with immunoSEQ multiplex PCR, while TCRdb's copy carries only in-frame clones and drops some. The sample has around 330,000 clones; 9.5% to 12% are singletons. CDR1 is SSHAT, CDR2 FNYEAQ, per germline (reference sequence). The CDR3 sequence is 16 residues long.

The chain links TRBV7-7 to TRBJ2-3; 9 bases fit TRBD2. The sequence was collected from a woman aged 30 to 39 in good health. The sequencing sample was made of naive CD4+ T cells from blood. The CDR3 DNA reads TGTGCTAGCAGCTCTGGGACTAGCCCCCGCACAGATACGCAGTATTTT. It codes for CASSSGTSPRTDTQYF.